This T cell receptor (beta chain) was captured by sequencing in a study of control samples from healthy donors and cancer patients. Method: immunoSEQ multiplex PCR; TCRdb's copy keeps in-frame clones and lacks some. The repertoire has tens of thousands of clones, 87% of them found once; the top ten carry 20% to 25%. This CDR3 has 14 amino acids. Germline V gives CDR1 MNHEY, CDR2 SVGAGI. Unmatched junction bases numbered 6, after V lost 6 bases and J lost 5 bases. The receptor's source is a man in his forties or fifties in good health. Sequencing used blood. The chain links TRBV6-5 to TRBJ1-1; 10 positions match TRBD1. The CDR3 protein is CASRAGTGVTEAFF. CDR3 nucleotides: TGTGCCAGCAGGGCCGGGACAGGGGTTACTGAAGCTTTCTTT.